What follows describes a single TCR beta chain. The antigen is not known. The source of the sample is a study of type 1 regulatory T cells. Study-level information: T-allo10 is a Tr1-enriched, alloantigen-specific CD4 T cell product made in vitro.

Trimming cost V 4 bases and J 2 bases, with 9 bases left between them. The germline gives CDR1 DFQATT, CDR2 SNEGSKA (reference sequence). This CDR3 has 14 residues. General study findings and limits: Tr1 cells had a more restricted TCR repertoire than non-Tr1 cells.

TCRdb redid the calling of the reads with MiXCR, one entry per CDR3 protein. The sample lists about 62,000 distinct CDR3 sequences, 60% to 80% occurring once. The sequenced sample was cultured non-Tr1 T cells, either the whole culture or a sorted T cell fraction (not recorded which). This clonotype was obtained from a human donor in good health. The chain carries TRBV20-1 and TRBJ2-6, with D unresolved. In nucleotides, the CDR3 is TGCAGTGCTACTACAGCGCCTGGGGCCAACGTCCTGACTTTC. It yields the protein CSATTAPGANVLTF.